These 14 T cell receptor beta chains came from one sample sequenced in a study of control samples from healthy donors and cancer patients. This table comes from immunoSEQ multiplex PCR, and its TCRdb copy is limited to in-frame clones, with some not included. The top ten hold more than 10% of the sample, which has over 200,000 clones, almost 85% seen once. Sequenced: PBMCs. The receptors stem from an older woman with lung cancer.

V and J are TRBV28 and TRBJ2-1; TRBD2 aligns across 9 bases. The junction had 16 bases not matched to a gene; V was cut back by 3 bases and J by 7 bases. The CDR3 runs to 18 residues. The germline gives CDR1 MDHEN, CDR2 SYDVKM. The CDR3 protein is CASSFNGGGGRGGNEQFF. CDR3 DNA sequence: TGTGCCAGCAGTTTTAACGGTGGGGGCGGGAGGGGTGGGAATGAGCAGTTCTTC.

This clone appeared once. The rearrangement joins TRBV6-4 to TRBJ2-3; D gene unclear. Germline V gene data show CDR1 as MRHNA and CDR2 as SNTAGT. V was trimmed by 6 bases and J by 0 bases, leaving 10 bases between them. This CDR3 comprises 14 residues. The CDR3 coding sequence is TGTGCCAGCAGAGAGTCGGCTAGCACAGATACGCAGTATTTT. Amino acid sequence: CASRESASTDTQYF.

The genes are TRBV28 and TRBJ2-5; TRBD1 might be the D (6 bases). V was pared by 6 bases and J by 7 bases, with 15 bases between. Germline values: CDR1 MDHEN, CDR2 SYDVKM. The CDR3 totals 13 residues. The CDR3 DNA reads TGTGCCAGCAGCAGGGGCCCGGCGGGGACCCAGTACTTC. This translates into CASSRGPAGTQYF.

This clone was seen more than once but under ten times. This chain connects TRBV14 to TRBJ2-1, with TRBD2 identical over 10 bases. The CDR3 has 19 amino acids. With 3 bases clipped from V and 3 bases from J, the junction kept 14 bases outside the gene matches. CDR1 SGHDN and CDR2 FVKESK come from the germline V gene. The CDR3 DNA is TGTGCCAGCAGCCACGTGGCTAGCGGGAGACTTTGGAACTACAATGAGCAGTTCTTC. This codes for CASSHVASGRLWNYNEQFF.

The CDR3 protein is CASSQVGFAETQYF. CDR3 bases: TGCGCCAGCAGCCAAGTGGGGTTTGCGGAGACCCAGTACTTC. The chain combines TRBV4-1 with TRBJ2-5; D is unclear. Trimming removed 1 base from V and 5 bases from J, with 11 bases in between. Per germline, CDR1 MGHRA and CDR2 YSYEKL. This CDR3 has 14 residues.

The V gene is TRBV6-1, the J gene TRBJ1-6; possibly TRBD1 for D (6 bases). Germline V gene sequence: CDR1 MNHNS, CDR2 SASEGT. Trimming shortened V by 2 bases and J by 7 bases, and 12 bases separated the two germline ends. CDR3 length equals 15 residues. The CDR3 nucleotides read TGTGCCAGCAGTGAAAATGGGCAGGGGAATTCACCCCTCCACTTT. This gives the protein CASSENGQGNSPLHF.

This chain connects TRBV24-1 to TRBJ2-5, with D perhaps being TRBD1 or TRBD2 (5 bases each). With 3 bases removed from V and 10 bases from J, the gap between germline ends came to 17 bases. The CDR3 loop spans 14 amino acids. Germline assignment: CDR1 KGHDR and CDR2 SFDVKD. CDR3 sequence: CATSDPGTPDGQYF. In nucleotides, the CDR3 is TGTGCCACCAGTGATCCCGGGACCCCAGATGGCCAGTACTTC.

The chain couples TRBV5-1 to TRBJ1-2; D gene unclear. Trimming took off 1 base at V and 4 bases at J, with 8 bases between the two ends. Germline V gene data show CDR1 as SGHRS and CDR2 as YFSETQ. The CDR3 has 13 amino acids. In DNA form, the CDR3 reads TGCGCCAGCAGCTTGAGGGCAGCCTATGGCTACACCTTC. Translated: CASSLRAAYGYTF.

This sequence joins TRBV10-2 and TRBJ2-2; D remains ambiguous. The length of the CDR3 is 15 residues. The germline V gene has CDR1 WSHSY and CDR2 SAAADI. Trimming took 0 bases from V and 1 from J, leaving 6 bases between them. The CDR3 is CASSESVQNTGELFF. In DNA, the CDR3 is TGCGCCAGCAGTGAGTCAGTACAGAACACCGGGGAGCTGTTTTTT.

This chain uses TRBV28 with TRBJ1-2; D is perhaps TRBD1 (6 bases). Trimming removed 7 bases at V and 4 bases at J, with 19 bases between. Germline values: CDR1 MDHEN, CDR2 SYDVKM. The CDR3 contains 15 residues. The CDR3, as DNA: TGTGCCAGCAAAACCGGACAGCAAGACATCTATGGCTACACCTTC. Its translation: CASKTGQQDIYGYTF.

J is TRBJ1-2 and V is TRBV6-1; D remains unclear. CDR3 size: 13 residues. Germline CDR1 and CDR2: MNHNS and SASEGT. Trimming cost V 1 base and J 7 bases, with 10 bases left between them. This CDR3 reads CASSEGRWGGYTF. DNA of the CDR3: TGTGCCAGCAGTGAAGGACGGTGGGGTGGCTACACCTTC.

The rearrangement links TRBV23-1 to TRBJ2-3; 8 nucleotides line up with TRBD1. TRBV23-1 is treated as an ORF (open reading frame) with a function not yet certain. V lost 3 bases, J lost 3 bases, and 11 bases stayed unmatched. CDR3 length equals 17 residues. CDR3 sequence: CASSQQEGQGITDTQYF. As DNA, the CDR3 is TGCGCCAGCAGTCAGCAGGAAGGACAGGGAATTACAGATACGCAGTATTTT.

This clone was observed once. This chain links TRBV5-1 with TRBJ2-5; 9 bases are shared with TRBD2. J gave up 2 bases and V 4 bases, and 3 bases lay outside the gene matches. CDR1 and CDR2 from the germline V gene are SGHRS and YFSETQ. CDR3 size: 14 residues. DNA for the CDR3: TGCGCCAGCAGCCGACTAGCGGATCAAGAGACCCAGTACTTC. As protein: CASSRLADQETQYF. Supplemented by reference TRBV5-1 and TRBJ2-5, the full variable domain reads KAGVTQTPRYLIKTRGQQVTLSCSPISGHRSVSWYQQTPGQGLQFLFEYFSETQRNKGNFPGRFSGRQFSNSRSEMNVSTLELGDSALYLCASSRLADQETQYFGPGTRLLVL.

The chain's CDR3 is CASSLEGLAGYNEQFF. CDR3 coding DNA: TGCGCCAGCAGCTTGGAAGGACTAGCGGGATACAATGAGCAGTTCTTC. The chain is built from TRBV5-1 and TRBJ2-1; TRBD2 matches at 12 bases. This CDR3 contains 16 residues. The trim removed 0 bases at V and 4 bases at J, leaving 2 bases unmatched. The germline V gene encodes CDR1 SGHRS and CDR2 YFSETQ.